This T cell receptor (beta chain) was recorded in a study of OX40 agonist ivuxolimab in advanced cancers. About the research overall: With ivuxolimab, an agonistic anti-OX40 (CD134) antibody, patients were treated.

The assay was immunoSEQ multiplex PCR, and TCRdb's table has in-frame clones only and misses some. The table includes about 82,000 clones, 75% to 95% detected once. Comment on this clone: Its antigen is as yet unknown.

Study-wide results and limits: Low normalized T-cell clonal expansion was additionally recorded for some nonresponders.

Trimming removed 5 bases from V and 4 bases from J, with 21 bases in between. CDR1 and CDR2 from the germline V gene are PRHDT and FYEKMQ (reference sequence). This CDR3 is 16 amino acids long. The sequences come from CD4+ or CD8+ T cells sorted from blood, collected in a trial of the OX40 agonist ivuxolimab. This chain connects TRBV13 to TRBJ2-7; D might be TRBD2 (8 bases). The sequence was obtained from an adult with an advanced solid tumor such as melanoma, head and neck, liver or kidney cancer. The CDR3 here is CASSIQRGLAGYEQYF. The CDR3 nucleotides are TGTGCCAGCAGCATACAAAGGGGGCTAGCGGGTTACGAGCAGTACTTC.